This T cell receptor (beta chain) is from a study of blood T cell repertoires in COVID-19. Turning to the study itself: COVID-19 samples, acute and convalescent, were from the United States, Italy and Spain. T cells, B-cell-depleted T cells, or PBMCs supplied cDNA or gDNA.

The CDR3 is 15 amino acids. Germline V lookup: CDR1 GTSNPN, CDR2 SVGIG (reference sequence). The V gene end was trimmed by 2 bases and the J gene end by 5 bases; junction bases not matched to a gene: 8. TCRdb's copy holds only in-frame clones and misses some; the assay was immunoSEQ multiplex PCR. The sample has some 350,000 clones; about 86% are singletons. The TCR was taken from a man younger than 40 with active or convalescent COVID-19. Sequencing was performed on peripheral blood. This chain links TRBV30 with TRBJ1-2; the match to TRBD1 covers 10 bases. The CDR3 loop reads CAWSPTDRGGYGYTF. The DNA of the CDR3 is TGTGCCTGGAGTCCTACGGACAGGGGGGGATATGGCTACACCTTC.